These 3 T cell receptor beta chains originate from one sample sequenced in a study of blood T cell repertoires in COVID-19. Profiling relied on immunoSEQ multiplex PCR, and the TCRdb table lists in-frame clones only, not all of them. This table holds more than 250,000 clones, roughly 83% found once. Sequencing was carried out using peripheral blood. The source of these receptors is a woman aged 45-65 years with acute or convalescent COVID-19.

A remark on this clone: Other DNA sequences in this sample translate to the same CDR3. This sequence joins TRBV7-2 and TRBJ1-5; D is unclear. Germline CDR1 reads SGHTA; CDR2 reads FQGNSA. The CDR3 sequence is 13 residues long. Trimming pared 1 base from V and 6 bases from J, leaving 7 bases between. The CDR3 reads CASSLVSGQPQHF. The CDR3 bases are TGTGCCAGCAGCTTAGTCAGCGGTCAGCCCCAGCATTTT.

The rearrangement uses TRBV3-1 (or the pseudogene TRBV3-2) and TRBJ1-5; D unresolved. The CDR3 covers 16 residues. Trimming took 4 bases from V and 0 from J, leaving 13 bases between them. Looked up from germline, CDR1 is LGHDT and CDR2 is YNNKEL (reference sequence). As DNA, the CDR3 is TGTGCCAGCAGCCCGGGTACATGGTATAGCAATCAGCCCCAGCATTTT. Its protein is CASSPGTWYSNQPQHF.

V is TRBV12-3 or TRBV12-4 and J is TRBJ1-2; D remains ambiguous. V was shortened by 6 bases and J by 4 bases, with 12 bases between the two germline ends. The CDR3 sequence is 13 residues long. CDR3 region: CASSQTTVYGYTF. The CDR3 DNA follows: TGTGCCAGCAGCCAAACCACAGTCTATGGCTACACCTTC.